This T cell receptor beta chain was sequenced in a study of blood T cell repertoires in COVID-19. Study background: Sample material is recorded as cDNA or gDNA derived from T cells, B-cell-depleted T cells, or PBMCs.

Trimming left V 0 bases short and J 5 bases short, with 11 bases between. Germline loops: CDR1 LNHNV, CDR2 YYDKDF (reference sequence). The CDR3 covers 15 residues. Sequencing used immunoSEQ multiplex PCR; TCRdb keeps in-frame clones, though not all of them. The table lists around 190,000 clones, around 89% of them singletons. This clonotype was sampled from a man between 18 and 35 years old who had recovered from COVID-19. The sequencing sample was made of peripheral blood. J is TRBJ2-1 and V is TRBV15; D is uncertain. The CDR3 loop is CATSRDGGGNNEQFF. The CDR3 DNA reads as TGTGCCACCAGCAGAGATGGTGGCGGAAACAATGAGCAGTTCTTC.